The 18 T cell receptor beta chains presented below share a single source sample, sequenced in a study of blood T cell repertoires in COVID-19. Assay used: immunoSEQ multiplex PCR; TCRdb lists only in-frame clones, some missing. The top ten clones hold about 4% of a sample with roughly 250,000 clones, 70% to 85% of them seen once. The sequencing input was peripheral blood. Receptors originate from a woman between 40 and 50 years old with active or convalescent COVID-19.

V is TRBV28 and J is TRBJ1-2; maybe TRBD1 (5 bases). The CDR3 extends over 12 amino acids. V lost 1 base to trimming and J lost 9 bases, with 9 bases between them. Germline V gene data show CDR1 as MDHEN and CDR2 as SYDVKM. The CDR3 coding sequence is TGTGCCAGCAGTTTATCGGCAGGGAGCTACACCTTC. This encodes CASSLSAGSYTF.

This clone was seen a few times. CDR3 bases: TGTGCCAGAAATGACAGGGGCGACACCGGGGAGCTGTTTTTT. Translation: CARNDRGDTGELFF. The rearrangement uses TRBV7-9 and TRBJ2-2; 8 bases align to TRBD1. The CDR3 covers 14 residues. The germline gives CDR1 SEHNR, CDR2 FQNEAQ (reference sequence). V lost 9 bases, J lost 3 bases, and 6 bases stayed unmatched.

This clone was seen more than once but under ten times. The J gene is TRBJ1-5, the V gene TRBV19, with D possibly matching TRBD1 (6 bases). This CDR3 region has 15 residues. Germline-derived CDR1 and CDR2 are LNHDA and SQIVND (reference sequence). V lost 4 bases to trimming and J lost 5 bases, with 15 bases between them. The CDR3 DNA follows: TGTGCCAGTAGTAGGGGACAATTAGATTATCAGCCCCAGCATTTT. This translates into CASSRGQLDYQPQHF.

This chain connects TRBV6-5 to TRBJ2-2; D may be TRBD1 (5 bases). The CDR3 runs to 13 residues. CDR1 and CDR2 (germline): MNHEY, SVGAGI. V lost 6 bases and J 7 bases, leaving 12 bases between the germline ends. CDR3 region: CASSPTTVGELFF. CDR3 sequence (DNA): TGTGCCAGCAGCCCAACGACAGTCGGGGAGCTGTTTTTT.

V usage is TRBV7-6 and J usage is TRBJ1-3; weak D call: TRBD1 (6 bases). The CDR3 sequence is 14 residues long. The ends were cut back, 5 bases at V and 7 bases at J, with 15 bases in the middle. The V gene's germline CDR1 is SGHVS and CDR2 FNYEAQ. CDR3 in amino acids: CASSGGGIYNTIYF. CDR3 bases: TGTGCCAGCAGCGGGGGCGGAATTTATAACACCATATATTTT.

The chain couples TRBV30 to TRBJ1-2; 11 bases fit TRBD1. V trimming: 5 bases; J trimming: 4 bases; junction bases outside the gene matches: 0. The CDR3 totals 12 residues. Germline V gives CDR1 GTSNPN, CDR2 SVGIG (reference sequence). This chain's CDR3 is CAWGQGAYGYTF. The CDR3, as DNA: TGTGCCTGGGGACAGGGGGCCTATGGCTACACCTTC.

The genes are TRBV29-1 and TRBJ1-1, with 7 nucleotides matching TRBD1. After removal of 6 bases from V and 8 bases from J, the junction contained 9 bases not matched to a gene. The CDR3 runs 12 residues. Germline values: CDR1 SQVTM, CDR2 ANQGSEA. This CDR3 reads CSVTTGVGEAFF. The DNA of the CDR3 is TGCAGCGTGACCACAGGGGTGGGGGAAGCTTTCTTT.

This chain links TRBV5-1 with TRBJ1-1; D gene ambiguous. Germline V lookup: CDR1 SGHRS, CDR2 YFSETQ. Trimming took off 2 bases at V and 1 base at J, with 9 bases between the two ends. The CDR3 covers 14 residues. The CDR3 protein is CASSLYQANTEAFF. CDR3 in DNA: TGCGCCAGCAGCTTATACCAGGCGAACACTGAAGCTTTCTTT.

The V call is TRBV30, the J call TRBJ1-6; a possible D gene is TRBD1 (6 bases). The CDR3 has 12 residues. In germline, CDR1 is GTSNPN, CDR2 SVGIG (reference sequence). V was trimmed by 6 bases and J by 9 bases, leaving 12 bases between them. The CDR3 nucleotides read TGTGCCTGCGGACAGAGTGCTTCACCCCTCCACTTT. Its protein product is CACGQSASPLHF.

The gene calls are TRBV10-3 and TRBJ2-2, with D maybe TRBD1 (5 bases). Germline V gives CDR1 ENHRY, CDR2 SYGVKD. This CDR3 has 16 amino acids. V lost 7 bases and J 0 bases, leaving 15 bases between the germline ends. CDR3 sequence (DNA): TGTGCCATCACCGATTCGACAGAAGCGAACACCGGGGAGCTGTTTTTT. It translates to CAITDSTEANTGELFF.

The CDR3 region has the DNA TGTGCCAGCAGCTTAGGACGGTCTGAGGGCACCTTC. It is translated as CASSLGRSEGTF. The V and J genes are TRBV7-9 and TRBJ1-2; D is undetermined. Trimming removed 1 base from V and 13 bases from J, with 13 bases in between. CDR3 length: 12 residues. CDR1 and CDR2 (germline): SEHNR, FQNEAQ (reference sequence).

Details on this clone: The same CDR3 also results from other DNA sequences found in this sample. The chain is built from TRBV7-2 and TRBJ2-3, with D tentatively TRBD2 (5 bases). V lost 0 bases to trimming and J lost 1 base, with 5 bases between them. From germline, CDR1 is SGHTA and CDR2 FQGNSA. The CDR3 sequence is 14 residues long. The CDR3: CASSLARGTDTQYF. In DNA, the CDR3 is TGTGCCAGCAGCTTAGCGCGGGGCACAGATACGCAGTATTTT.

This clone has a single count. The chain carries TRBV7-9 and TRBJ1-1; 9 bases match TRBD1. CDR1 is SEHNR and CDR2 is FQNEAQ in the germline V gene (reference sequence). The CDR3 is 17 residues long. With 5 bases clipped from V and 5 bases from J, the junction kept 15 bases outside the gene matches. CDR3 residues: CASSVPGTGFLGTEAFF. CDR3 coding DNA: TGTGCCAGCAGCGTACCCGGGACAGGGTTTTTGGGAACTGAAGCTTTCTTT.

The chain links TRBV3-1 (or the pseudogene TRBV3-2) to TRBJ2-2; 13 nucleotides line up with TRBD2. V shed 6 bases and J 5 bases; nucleotides not matched to a gene: 3. This CDR3 comprises 15 residues. The germline V gene has CDR1 LGHDT and CDR2 YNNKEL (reference sequence). The CDR3 DNA follows: TGTGCCAGCAGTCGACTAGCGGGGGGTACCGGGGAGCTGTTTTTT. Protein: CASSRLAGGTGELFF.

This clone was seen only once. V and J are TRBV5-4 and TRBJ2-1; weak D call: TRBD1 (5 bases). Deletions cut 0 bases from V and 9 bases from J, with 10 bases between. The CDR3 is 13 amino acids. Germline lookup yields CDR1 SGHNT and CDR2 YYREEE (reference sequence). DNA for the CDR3: TGTGCCAGCAGCTTGGAAGGGGTGGGTGAGCAGTTCTTC. It translates to CASSLEGVGEQFF.

This CDR3 is CASREGSTDTQYF. For the CDR3, the DNA is TGTGCCAGCAGGGAGGGTAGCACAGATACGCAGTATTTT. The V and J genes are TRBV28 and TRBJ2-3; weak D call: TRBD2 (6 bases). Germline CDR1 is MDHEN and CDR2 is SYDVKM. Trimming removed 6 bases from V and 0 bases from J, with 7 bases in between. The CDR3 runs 13 residues.

The chain is built from TRBV11-2 and TRBJ1-1; 7 positions agree with TRBD1. The CDR3 loop spans 14 amino acids. Germline lookup yields CDR1 SGHAT and CDR2 FQNNGV. The V gene end was trimmed by 5 bases and the J gene end by 0 bases; junction bases not matched to a gene: 3. In nucleotides, the CDR3 is TGTGCCAGCAGCGAAGGGGGCGTGAACACTGAAGCTTTCTTT. Its translation: CASSEGGVNTEAFF. The full variable domain, completed using reference TRBV11-2 and TRBJ1-1, is EAGVAQSPRYKIIEKRQSVAFWCNPISGHATLYWYQQILGQGPKLLIQFQNNGVVDDSQLPKDRFSAERLKGVDSTLKIQPAKLEDSAVYLCASSEGGVNTEAFFGQGTRLTVV.

This CDR3 reads CASSGRDRGFDGYTF. CDR3 nucleotides: TGTGCCAGCAGTGGGAGAGACAGGGGCTTTGATGGCTACACCTTC. J is TRBJ1-2 and V is TRBV2, with 8 bases identical to TRBD1. The CDR3 sequence is 15 residues long. CDR1 SNHLY and CDR2 FYNNEI come from the germline V gene. Germline trimming cut 4 bases from V and 6 bases from J; bases unmatched to any gene: 10.